The sequence of this T cell receptor beta chain was determined in a study of T cell changes during pregnancy in multiple sclerosis. TCRdb's table, derived via immunoSEQ multiplex PCR, lists solely in-frame clones and lacks some. The sample gives 75,000 to 100,000 clones, about nine tenths of which show up once; approximately 0.76% is in the top ten. Trimming cost V 0 bases and J 2 bases; bases outside gene matches: 4. CDR3 size: 15 residues. Germline V gene lookup returns CDR1 SGHRS and CDR2 YFSETQ. The receptor was derived from a female donor in good health, enrolled as a control in a pregnancy study. This material consisted of peripheral blood, taken in the second trimester of pregnancy. The rearrangement uses TRBV5-1 and TRBJ2-5, with TRBD2 identical over 7 bases. The CDR3 DNA reads TGCGCCAGCAGCTTGGGACTAGCTGCTCAAGAGACCCAGTACTTC. Protein: CASSLGLAAQETQYF. Looking up the rest from reference TRBV5-1 and TRBJ2-5 gives the full variable domain: KAGVTQTPRYLIKTRGQQVTLSCSPISGHRSVSWYQQTPGQGLQFLFEYFSETQRNKGNFPGRFSGRQFSNSRSEMNVSTLELGDSALYLCASSLGLAAQETQYFGPGTRLLVL.